This note documents a single T cell receptor beta chain sequence. CDR1 and CDR2 (germline): SGHVS, FQNEAQ. V gave up 3 bases and J gave up 1 base; unmatched junction bases: 6. The CDR3 loop spans 17 amino acids. The data originate from a study of control samples from healthy donors and cancer patients. Repertoires were generated with immunoSEQ multiplex PCR, while TCRdb's copy carries only in-frame clones and drops some. The table records around 150,000 clones, over 95% of them present only once. The V and J genes are TRBV7-8 and TRBJ1-3, with 10 nucleotides matching TRBD1. This TCR was sampled from a woman in her thirties in good health. The sequencing input was blood. The CDR3 nucleotides read TGTGCCAGCAGCTTGCACGACAGGGGGCTTTCTGGAAACACCATATATTTT. Its protein product is CASSLHDRGLSGNTIYF.